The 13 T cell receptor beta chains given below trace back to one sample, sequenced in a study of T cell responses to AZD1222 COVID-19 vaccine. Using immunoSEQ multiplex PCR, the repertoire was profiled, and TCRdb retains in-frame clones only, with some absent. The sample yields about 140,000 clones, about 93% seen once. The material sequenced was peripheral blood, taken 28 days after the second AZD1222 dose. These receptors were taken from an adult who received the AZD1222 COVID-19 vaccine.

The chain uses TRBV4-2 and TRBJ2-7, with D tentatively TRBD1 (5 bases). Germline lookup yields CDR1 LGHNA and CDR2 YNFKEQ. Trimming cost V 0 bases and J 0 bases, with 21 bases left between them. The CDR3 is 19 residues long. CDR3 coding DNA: TGTGCCAGCAGCCAAGACCCCAAAGAACAGGCTACCCGCTCCTACGAGCAGTACTTC. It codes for CASSQDPKEQATRSYEQYF.

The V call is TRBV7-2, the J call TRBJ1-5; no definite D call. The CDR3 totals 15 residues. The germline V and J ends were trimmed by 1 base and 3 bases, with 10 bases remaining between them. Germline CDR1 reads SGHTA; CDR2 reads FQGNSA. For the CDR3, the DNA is TGTGCCAGCAGCTTAGAGCGGTTCCACAATCAGCCCCAGCATTTT. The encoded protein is CASSLERFHNQPQHF. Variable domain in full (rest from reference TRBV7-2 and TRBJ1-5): GAGVSQSPSNKVTEKGKDVELRCDPISGHTALYWYRQSLGQGLEFLIYFQGNSAPDKSGLPSDRFSAERTGGSVSTLTIQRTQQEDSAVYLCASSLERFHNQPQHFGDGTRLSIL.

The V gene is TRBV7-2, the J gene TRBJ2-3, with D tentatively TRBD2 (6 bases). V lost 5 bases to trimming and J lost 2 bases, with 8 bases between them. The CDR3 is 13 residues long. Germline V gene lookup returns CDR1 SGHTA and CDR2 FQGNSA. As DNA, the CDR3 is TGTGCCAGCAGCCCGGACTACACAGATACGCAGTATTTT. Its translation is CASSPDYTDTQYF.

CDR3 in amino acids: CASTDTGGNYGYTF. CDR3 in DNA: TGTGCCAGTACGGACACAGGGGGGAACTATGGCTACACCTTC. V and J are TRBV19 and TRBJ1-2; 8 bases are shared with TRBD1. Germline CDR1 reads LNHDA; CDR2 reads SQIVND (reference sequence). This CDR3 spans 14 amino acids. The trim removed 7 bases at V and 2 bases at J, leaving 6 bases unmatched.

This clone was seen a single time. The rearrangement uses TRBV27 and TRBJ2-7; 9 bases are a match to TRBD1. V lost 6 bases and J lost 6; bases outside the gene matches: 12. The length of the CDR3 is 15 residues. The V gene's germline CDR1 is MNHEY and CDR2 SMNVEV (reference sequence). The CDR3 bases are TGTGCCAGCAGCCCCGGTCCGGGACAGGGCGGCGAGCAGTACTTC. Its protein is CASSPGPGQGGEQYF.

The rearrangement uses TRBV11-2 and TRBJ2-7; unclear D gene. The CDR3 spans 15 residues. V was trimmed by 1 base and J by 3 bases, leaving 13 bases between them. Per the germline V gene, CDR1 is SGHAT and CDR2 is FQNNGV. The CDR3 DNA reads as TGTGCCAGCAGCTTAGCCTATGGTCCGAACTACGAGCAGTACTTC. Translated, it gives CASSLAYGPNYEQYF. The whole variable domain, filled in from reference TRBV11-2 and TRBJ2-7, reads EAGVAQSPRYKIIEKRQSVAFWCNPISGHATLYWYQQILGQGPKLLIQFQNNGVVDDSQLPKDRFSAERLKGVDSTLKIQPAKLEDSAVYLCASSLAYGPNYEQYFGPGTRLTVT.

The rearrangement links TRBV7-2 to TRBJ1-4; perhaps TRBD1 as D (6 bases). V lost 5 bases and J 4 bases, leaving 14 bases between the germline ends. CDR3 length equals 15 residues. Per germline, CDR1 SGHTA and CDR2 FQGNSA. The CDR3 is CASSGRGGVNEKLFF. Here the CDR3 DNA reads TGTGCCAGCAGCGGGAGGGGGGGCGTTAATGAAAAACTGTTTTTT.

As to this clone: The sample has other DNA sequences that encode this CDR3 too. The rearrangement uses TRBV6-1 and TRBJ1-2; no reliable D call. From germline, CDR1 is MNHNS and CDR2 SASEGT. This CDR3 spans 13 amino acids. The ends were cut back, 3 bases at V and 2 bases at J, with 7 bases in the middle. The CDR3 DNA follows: TGTGCCAGCAGTGACGGCCTAAACTATGGCTACACCTTC. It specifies CASSDGLNYGYTF.

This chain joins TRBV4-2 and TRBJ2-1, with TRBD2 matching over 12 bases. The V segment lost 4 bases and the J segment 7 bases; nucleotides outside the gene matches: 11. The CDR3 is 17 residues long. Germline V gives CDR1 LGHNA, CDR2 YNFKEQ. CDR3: CASSLALLTSGGNEQFF. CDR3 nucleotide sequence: TGTGCCAGCAGCCTAGCCCTACTGACTAGCGGGGGTAATGAGCAGTTCTTC.

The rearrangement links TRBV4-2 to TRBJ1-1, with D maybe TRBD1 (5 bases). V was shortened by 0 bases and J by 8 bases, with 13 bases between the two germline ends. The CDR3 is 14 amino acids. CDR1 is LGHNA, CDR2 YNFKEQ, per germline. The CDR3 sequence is CASSQDPLTAEAFF. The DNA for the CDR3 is TGTGCCAGCAGCCAAGATCCCCTGACAGCCGAAGCTTTCTTT.

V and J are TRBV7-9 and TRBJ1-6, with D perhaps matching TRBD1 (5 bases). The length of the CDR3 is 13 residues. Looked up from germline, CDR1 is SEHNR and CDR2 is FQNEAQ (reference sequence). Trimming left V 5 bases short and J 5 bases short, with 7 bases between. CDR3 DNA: TGTGCCAGCAGCGCGGGACATAATTCACCCCTCCACTTT. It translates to CASSAGHNSPLHF.

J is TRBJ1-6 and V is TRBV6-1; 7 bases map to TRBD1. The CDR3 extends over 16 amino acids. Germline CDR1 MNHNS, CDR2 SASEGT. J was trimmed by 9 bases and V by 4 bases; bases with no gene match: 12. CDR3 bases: TGTGCCAGCAGTGTCATGTGGGGGAGACAGGGTTCACCCCTCCACTTT. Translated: CASSVMWGRQGSPLHF.

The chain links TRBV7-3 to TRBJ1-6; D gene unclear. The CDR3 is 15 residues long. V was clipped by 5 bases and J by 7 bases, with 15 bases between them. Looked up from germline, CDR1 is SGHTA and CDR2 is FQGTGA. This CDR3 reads CASSRTGELNSPLHF. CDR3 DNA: TGTGCCAGCAGCAGAACCGGGGAGCTAAATTCACCCCTCCACTTT.